The next 32 T cell receptor beta chains were all read from a single sample in a study of CD8 T cells in ankylosing spondylitis. TCRdb passed the 5' RACE reads through MiXCR, listing each CDR3 protein once. In the table there are some 100,000 distinct CDR3 sequences, roughly 8.3% of which are singletons. Sequenced sample: blood, either unsorted or a sorted T cell fraction (not recorded which). These TCRs come from a male donor with ankylosing spondylitis or in good health (not recorded which).

This clonotype was seen at least ten times. The gene calls are TRBV20-1 and TRBJ2-1; 10 bases are shared with TRBD2. CDR1 and CDR2 (germline): DFQATT, SNEGSKA (reference sequence). The CDR3 spans 15 residues. V was clipped by 0 bases and J by 8 bases; unmatched bases: 7. For the CDR3, the DNA is TGCAGTGCTAGAGATTCGAGCGGGAGGGGCGATGAGCAGTTCTTC. Encoded protein: CSARDSSGRGDEQFF.

This clonotype was observed at least ten times. This sequence joins TRBV20-1 and TRBJ2-3; 7 bases are a match to TRBD1. CDR1 and CDR2 (germline): DFQATT, SNEGSKA (reference sequence). The length of the CDR3 is 14 residues. With V trimmed by 1 base and J by 2 bases, 3 bases remained unmatched. The CDR3 DNA is TGCAGTGCTAGAGTAGGGGGCGACACAGATACGCAGTATTTT. The encoded protein is CSARVGGDTDTQYF.

This clonotype was found many times. This sequence joins TRBV18 and TRBJ2-1, with TRBD1 matching 8 bases. The V segment lost 4 bases and the J segment 8 bases; nucleotides outside the gene matches: 13. Looked up from germline, CDR1 is KGHSH and CDR2 is LQKENI. The CDR3 loop spans 16 amino acids. In DNA form, the CDR3 reads TGTGCCAGCTCACAGAACCGGGACAGGTCTTTGGATGAGCAGTTCTTC. It encodes CASSQNRDRSLDEQFF.

This clonotype was counted ten times or more. The chain combines TRBV12-3 or TRBV12-4 with TRBJ2-5; D possibly uses TRBD1 or TRBD2 (7 bases each). This CDR3 spans 12 amino acids. Between the trimmed V and J ends, which lost 5 bases and 8 bases, there was a span of 12 bases. CDR3 in DNA: TGTGCCAGCAGTCAGGGGGGGGCAACCCAGTACTTC. Its protein product is CASSQGGATQYF.

There are many counts of this clonotype. The chain employs TRBV20-1 and TRBJ2-3; the match to TRBD2 covers 7 bases. The junction had 13 bases not matched to a gene; V was cut back by 0 bases and J by 7 bases. The germline CDR1 and CDR2 sequences are DFQATT and SNEGSKA (reference sequence). The length of the CDR3 is 16 residues. The CDR3 sequence is CSARDYGGFSSNTQYF. CDR3 in DNA: TGCAGTGCTAGAGATTACGGGGGGTTCTCTTCTAATACGCAGTATTTT.

This clonotype has at least ten counts. The gene calls are TRBV20-1 and TRBJ1-1; perhaps TRBD1 as D (6 bases). The CDR3 runs to 14 residues. The germline gives CDR1 DFQATT, CDR2 SNEGSKA (reference sequence). V was clipped by 0 bases and J by 1 base, with 9 bases between them. CDR3 coding DNA: TGCAGTGCTAGAGATATACAGGGGAACACTGAAGCTTTCTTT. Translated, it gives CSARDIQGNTEAFF.

This clonotype was recorded at least ten times. The chain combines TRBV20-1 with TRBJ1-1; D is uncertain. The length of the CDR3 is 13 residues. Germline V gene sequence: CDR1 DFQATT, CDR2 SNEGSKA (reference sequence). The V end lost 1 base, the J end lost 0 bases, and 6 bases lay between the germline ends. Here the CDR3 reads CSARASLNTEAFF. The CDR3 DNA sequence: TGCAGTGCTAGAGCTAGTTTGAACACTGAAGCTTTCTTT.

The table lists this clonotype with many counts. The V call is TRBV12-3 or TRBV12-4, the J call TRBJ2-7; 9 bases map to TRBD2. The V and J ends lost 5 bases and 5 bases, in that order; junction bases with no gene match: 13. The CDR3 contains 16 residues. Written as DNA, the CDR3 is TGTGCCAGCAGTGGCCAACCTCTTAGCGGGAGTAACGAGCAGTACTTC. It yields the protein CASSGQPLSGSNEQYF.

This clonotype was seen at least ten times. The rearrangement links TRBV4-2 to TRBJ2-3; 10 bases agree with TRBD1. Germline assignment: CDR1 LGHNA and CDR2 YNFKEQ. V lost 0 bases, J lost 5 bases, and 8 bases stayed unmatched. The CDR3 consists of 17 residues. CDR3 region: CASSQDRRTGGRDTQYF. The CDR3 region has the DNA TGTGCCAGCAGCCAAGATAGGAGGACAGGGGGAAGAGATACGCAGTATTTT.

This clonotype was seen repeatedly, ten times or more. The chain joins TRBV7-2 to TRBJ1-5, with D perhaps matching TRBD1 (5 bases). V was trimmed by 5 bases and J by 5 bases, leaving 13 bases between them. The CDR3 loop spans 14 amino acids. Germline V gives CDR1 SGHTA, CDR2 FQGNSA. The CDR3 coding sequence is TGTGCCAGCAGCCAGGGATCTCATTATCAGCCCCAGCATTTT. Amino acids: CASSQGSHYQPQHF.

This clonotype was detected ten times or more. The chain employs TRBV4-1 and TRBJ2-1, with D unclear. The CDR3 totals 15 residues. Germline V gene data show CDR1 as MGHRA and CDR2 as YSYEKL. V shed 1 base and J shed 2 bases, with 9 bases lying between them. CDR3: CASSQGHTPYNEQFF. The CDR3 DNA is TGCGCCAGCAGCCAAGGACACACACCCTACAATGAGCAGTTCTTC.

This clonotype was counted ten times or more. The V call is TRBV5-1, the J call TRBJ1-5, with TRBD1 identical over 11 bases. The CDR3 has 16 residues. The V gene's germline CDR1 is SGHRS and CDR2 YFSETQ. Losses at the gene ends were 0 bases for V and 4 bases for J; bases not matched to a gene: 3. CDR3 in amino acids: CASSLGTGGFNQPQHF. The CDR3 DNA reads TGCGCCAGCAGCTTGGGGACAGGGGGCTTTAATCAGCCCCAGCATTTT.

The V and J genes are TRBV7-2 and TRBJ1-1, with D unclear. V was clipped by 2 bases and J by 1 base, with 5 bases between them. Looked up from germline, CDR1 is SGHTA and CDR2 is FQGNSA. The CDR3 has 13 amino acids. The DNA for the CDR3 is TGTGCCAGCAGCTTATACGGGAACACTGAAGCTTTCTTT. Amino acids: CASSLYGNTEAFF.

This clonotype was seen many times. The V and J genes are TRBV5-1 and TRBJ2-2, with 9 bases matching TRBD1. Germline assignment: CDR1 SGHRS and CDR2 YFSETQ. This CDR3 has 15 amino acids. V lost 4 bases and J lost 5; bases outside the gene matches: 6. The CDR3 sequence is CASSQDRGRTGELFF. The CDR3 DNA sequence: TGCGCCAGCAGCCAGGACAGGGGAAGGACCGGGGAGCTGTTTTTT.

At least ten counts were recorded for this clonotype. The chain combines TRBV21-1 with TRBJ2-7; TRBD2, the table's D call, was not compared with the DNA. TRBV21-1 is noted as a pseudogene. The CDR3 has 14 residues. The CDR3 spells CASSRRGSNYEQYF. The DNA of the CDR3 is TGTGCCAGCAGCAGGAGGGGCAGCAACTACGAGCAGTACTTC.

This clonotype was counted ten times or more. The rearrangement links TRBV4-1 to TRBJ2-7; possibly TRBD1 for D (5 bases). Germline CDR1 reads MGHRA; CDR2 reads YSYEKL. The V gene lost 4 bases and the J gene lost 3 bases, with 13 bases spanning the gap. The CDR3 consists of 14 residues. CDR3 protein: CASSLHPTDYEQYF. The CDR3, as DNA: TGCGCCAGCAGCCTGCATCCGACAGACTACGAGCAGTACTTC.

This clonotype occurred many times. The chain joins TRBV5-1 to TRBJ1-1; no definite D call. The V end lost 3 bases, the J end lost 1 base, and 10 bases lay between the germline ends. CDR1 is SGHRS, CDR2 YFSETQ, per germline. The CDR3 is 14 residues long. The CDR3 DNA is TGCGCCAGCAGCTACCGTAGGGAGAACACTGAAGCTTTCTTT. Its translation: CASSYRRENTEAFF.

This clonotype was found many times. V gene TRBV12-3 or TRBV12-4 combines with J gene TRBJ1-2; D is perhaps TRBD1 (6 bases). V gave up 4 bases and J gave up 3 bases, with 12 bases separating them. The CDR3 has 14 amino acids. CDR3 in amino acids: CASSSRGRDYGYTF. The CDR3 DNA sequence: TGTGCCAGCAGTTCCAGGGGTAGGGACTATGGCTACACCTTC.

This clonotype has just a few counts. The chain combines TRBV14 with TRBJ2-1; 11 bases fit TRBD2. Germline CDR1 is SGHDN and CDR2 is FVKESK. The CDR3 extends over 16 amino acids. V gave up 4 bases and J gave up 1 base; unmatched junction bases: 3. CDR3 amino acids: CASSPRTSGSYNEQFF. CDR3 sequence (DNA): TGTGCCAGCAGCCCTAGGACTAGCGGGTCCTACAATGAGCAGTTCTTC.

This clonotype was counted at least ten times. The chain combines TRBV6-2 or TRBV6-3 with TRBJ1-1, with no clear D. V shed 0 bases and J shed 1 base, with 6 bases lying between them. The CDR3 has 14 residues. Germline V gives CDR1 MNHEY, CDR2 SVGEGT. The CDR3 DNA is TGTGCCAGCAGTTACTCGACCGGGAACACTGAAGCTTTCTTT. Amino acid sequence: CASSYSTGNTEAFF.

This chain links TRBV18 with TRBJ2-5, with 12 bases identical to TRBD2. Germline assignment: CDR1 KGHSH and CDR2 LQKENI. After removal of 4 bases from V and 4 bases from J, the junction contained 4 bases not matched to a gene. CDR3 length: 15 residues. The CDR3 DNA reads as TGTGCCAGCTCACGACTAGCGGGAGACAGAGAGACCCAGTACTTC. Amino acids: CASSRLAGDRETQYF.

This clonotype was counted at least ten times. The chain uses TRBV12-3 or TRBV12-4 and TRBJ2-3; 15 bases are a match to TRBD2. V was pared by 6 bases and J by 8 bases, with 9 bases of the junction left unmatched. The CDR3 extends over 16 amino acids. The chain's CDR3 is CASRTGTSGGQATQYF. The CDR3 DNA follows: TGTGCCAGCAGAACCGGGACTAGCGGGGGGCAGGCTACGCAGTATTTT.

The chain employs TRBV30 and TRBJ2-1, with TRBD2 matching over 7 bases. The CDR3 runs 16 residues. The germline CDR1 and CDR2 sequences are GTSNPN and SVGIG (reference sequence). The V segment lost 2 bases and the J segment 3 bases; nucleotides outside the gene matches: 10. The CDR3 here is CAWSPGASGGYNEQFF. CDR3 bases: TGTGCCTGGAGTCCCGGGGCTAGCGGAGGCTACAATGAGCAGTTCTTC. Using reference TRBV30 and TRBJ2-1 for the parts outside the CDR3, the full variable domain is SQTIHQWPATLVQPVGSPLSLECTVEGTSNPNLYWYRQAAGRGLQLLFYSVGIGQISSEVPQNLSASRPQDRQFILSSKKLLLSDSGFYLCAWSPGASGGYNEQFFGPGTRLTVL.

This clonotype was detected many times. This chain uses TRBV12-3 or TRBV12-4 with TRBJ1-5, with 7 nucleotides matching TRBD1. The CDR3 runs to 15 residues. V shed 6 bases, J shed 1 base, and the junction held 6 bases outside the gene matches. The CDR3 reads CASRTGSLSNQPQHF. The DNA of the CDR3 is TGTGCCAGCAGGACAGGGAGTCTAAGCAATCAGCCCCAGCATTTT.

This clonotype was counted at least ten times. The CDR3 DNA follows: TGTGCCAGTAGCCTACAGGGTAGCTATGAGCAGTTCTTC. Its translation: CASSLQGSYEQFF. This chain uses TRBV19 with TRBJ2-1, with D possibly matching TRBD1 (6 bases). CDR3 length: 13 residues. Germline CDR1 is LNHDA and CDR2 is SQIVND (reference sequence). V lost 6 bases, J lost 8 bases, and 14 bases lay in between.

Many counts were recorded for this clonotype. The chain links TRBV29-1 to TRBJ2-7; D not resolved. The CDR3 has 12 amino acids. CDR1 is SQVTM, CDR2 ANQGSEA, per germline. Deletions cut 4 bases from V and 2 bases from J, with 9 bases between. The CDR3 DNA reads TGCAGCGTTGGTGGACCAACCTACGAGCAGTACTTC. This encodes CSVGGPTYEQYF.

This clonotype was detected ten times or more. The rearrangement uses TRBV12-3 or TRBV12-4 and TRBJ1-5; no definite D call. This CDR3 region has 15 residues. The V gene lost 5 bases and the J gene lost 1 base, with 12 bases spanning the gap. As DNA, the CDR3 is TGTGCCAGCAGTCTCGAAGCGGGGAGCAATCAGCCCCAGCATTTT. This encodes CASSLEAGSNQPQHF.

This clonotype was detected only once. The chain links TRBV4-3 to TRBJ1-2; D is unresolved. Germline assignment: CDR1 LGHNA and CDR2 YSLEER. The CDR3 length is 14 residues. Deletions cut 1 base from V and 3 bases from J, with 9 bases between. DNA of the CDR3: TGCGCCAGCAGCCAAGGAACCGGTGACTATGGCTACACCTTC. The encoded protein is CASSQGTGDYGYTF.

This clonotype was seen ten or more times. This rearrangement joins TRBV14 to TRBJ2-7, with 7 bases identical to TRBD1. The V segment lost 1 base and the J segment 1 base; nucleotides outside the gene matches: 1. This CDR3 has 14 amino acids. Per the germline V gene, CDR1 is SGHDN and CDR2 is FVKESK. The chain's CDR3 is CASSQVRGSYEQYF. The CDR3 DNA is TGTGCCAGCAGCCAAGTCAGGGGGTCCTACGAGCAGTACTTC.

This clonotype was counted a few times. This sequence joins TRBV14 and TRBJ2-3; D gene ambiguous. Germline V gene sequence: CDR1 SGHDN, CDR2 FVKESK. Trimming cost V 5 bases and J 1 base, with 7 bases left between them. The CDR3 covers 13 residues. CDR3 bases: TGTGCCAGCAGCGAGGCCGGCACAGATACGCAGTATTTT. Its translation: CASSEAGTDTQYF.

This clonotype was detected only a few times. The chain links TRBV29-1 to TRBJ2-7; a possible D gene is TRBD2 (5 bases). V lost 5 bases to trimming and J lost 3 bases, with 8 bases between them. This CDR3 contains 11 residues. Per the germline V gene, CDR1 is SQVTM and CDR2 is ANQGSEA. The CDR3 DNA is TGCAGCGTTTACCGGGGCTACGAGCAGTACTTC. Translation: CSVYRGYEQYF.

This chain connects TRBV12-3 or TRBV12-4 to TRBJ1-5; D call uncertain. V lost 3 bases to trimming and J lost 3 bases, with 6 bases between them. The CDR3 is 13 residues long. CDR3 sequence: CASSFPPNQPQHF. The DNA for the CDR3 is TGTGCCAGCAGTTTTCCCCCCAATCAGCCCCAGCATTTT.